The rows below give T cell receptor beta chains drawn from one sample of a study of T cell repertoires in cytomegalovirus infection. Their antigen targets remain unknown. In TCRdb, the reads were re-called with MiXCR into one record per CDR3 protein. The profile shows some 920,000 distinct CDR3 sequences, roughly 31% of them singletons. The specimen was cultured CD8+ T cells from PBMCs, collected from culture after CMV antigen stimulation. These receptors were obtained from a human donor in good health (CMV status not recorded). Some clones in this sample may be carry-over from other donors' samples. The CDR3 runs from the conserved cysteine through the conserved F or W. A D gene is named only where the DNA matches it firmly. Clone sizes are given selectively: once, few, many, or a class where the clone is expanded.

D,size,J,V,DNA,CDR3
TRBD2,-,TRBJ2-3,TRBV4-3,TGCGCCAGCAGCCAAGACTGGGCGGGGGGGGCAGATACGCAGTATTTT,CASSQDWAGGADTQYF
TRBD2,-,TRBJ2-3,TRBV4-3,TGCGCCAGCAGCCAAGACCCCGGGGGGGCCATCACAGATACGCAGTATTTT,CASSQDPGGAITDTQYF
-,-,TRBJ2-5,TRBV7-2,TGTGCCAGCAGCCTTATAGGGTACCAAGAGACCCAGTACTTC,CASSLIGYQETQYF
-,once,TRBJ2-3,TRBV12-3/TRBV12-4,TGTGCCAGCAGTTTAGCCTCGGACCCTGCTCGATCCGGAGATACGCAGTATTTT,CASSLASDPARSGDTQYF
-,few,TRBJ1-5,TRBV6-2/TRBV6-3,TGTGCCAGCAGTTGGGAGGGGCATCAGCCCCAGCATTTT,CASSWEGHQPQHF
-,many,TRBJ2-3,TRBV7-6,TGTGCCAGCAGCCCTCGAGGGGGGGGGACAGATACGCAGTATTTT,CASSPRGGGTDTQYF
TRBD1,few,TRBJ2-6,TRBV7-9,TGTGCCAGCAGCAGTCAGGGGGCGCCTGGGGCCAACGTCCTGACTTTC,CASSSQGAPGANVLTF
-,-,TRBJ2-3,TRBV19,TGTGCGTCCAGTATTGCGGCAGAGGATACGCAGTATTTT,CASSIAAEDTQYF
-,-,TRBJ1-3,TRBV6-6,TGTGCCAGCACAGGTGCCTCTGGAAACACCATATATTTT,CASTGASGNTIYF
TRBD1,few,TRBJ2-1,TRBV19,TGTGCCAGTAGTACAGGGGGACAGGGGCCTGAGCAGTTCTTC,CASSTGGQGPEQFF
TRBD1,few,TRBJ1-5,TRBV12-3/TRBV12-4,TGTGCCAGCAGTTTTCCGGGACAGGACAATCAGCCCCAGCATTTT,CASSFPGQDNQPQHF
TRBD2,-,TRBJ2-3,TRBV6-1,TGTGCCAGCCCCCGGACTAGCGGGGGGGGAGATACGCAGTATTTT,CASPRTSGGGDTQYF
-,few,TRBJ2-5,TRBV12-3/TRBV12-4,TGTGCCAGCAGTTTAGAAAAACCGCCGCTTGAGACCCAGTACTTC,CASSLEKPPLETQYF
-,few,TRBJ1-2,TRBV6-5,TGTGCCAGCAGGTCCAGAGAACTCTATGGCTACACCTTC,CASRSRELYGYTF
-,few,TRBJ1-2,TRBV6-1,TGTGCCAGCAGGGGTTTTGATCCCCCCGGGGACTATGGCTACACCTTC,CASRGFDPPGDYGYTF
-,once,TRBJ2-7,TRBV5-4,TGTGCCAGCAGCTTGCTGGGATCCGACGAGCAGTACTTC,CASSLLGSDEQYF
-,few,TRBJ1-1,TRBV5-4,TGTGCCAGCAGCTTAAGGTTTGGGAAGAGGGGTATCACTGAAGCTTTCTTT,CASSLRFGKRGITEAFF
-,-,TRBJ1-2,TRBV27,TGTGCCAGCGGACGAACTTACAGGGATGACTATGGCTACACCTTC,CASGRTYRDDYGYTF
TRBD2,-,TRBJ2-1,TRBV5-1,TGCGCCAGCAGCTGGCTAGCGGGGGGTTCCTACAATGAGCAGTTCTTC,CASSWLAGGSYNEQFF
-,-,TRBJ1-4,TRBV12-3/TRBV12-4,TGTGCCAGCAGTTTAGCTTTTCTGGGGACAACTAATGAAAAACTGTTTTTT,CASSLAFLGTTNEKLFF
-,-,TRBJ1-5,TRBV7-9,TGTGCCAGCAGCTTAGGGCCCGGGGCTAGCAATCAGCCCCAGCATTTT,CASSLGPGASNQPQHF
-,few,TRBJ2-7,TRBV7-9,TGTGCCAGCAGCGCTCGACAGAGTTCCTACGAGCAGTACTTC,CASSARQSSYEQYF
-,few,TRBJ1-6,TRBV11-3,TGTGCCAGCAGCTCCGCGGCGCAGGCTAGCGGTTCACCCCTCCACTTT,CASSSAAQASGSPLHF
-,-,TRBJ2-5,TRBV20-1,TGCAGTGCTAAGGAGACCCAGTACTTC,CSAKETQYF
-,many,TRBJ2-1,TRBV7-8,TGTGCCAGCAGCCCGGGCCGGGACGAAATCTTC,CASSPGRDEIF
-,many,TRBJ2-3,TRBV7-2,TGTGCCAGCAGCCCAGCCGCTAGGAGGGGGGGCACAGATACGCAGTATTTT,CASSPAARRGGTDTQYF
TRBD1,once,TRBJ2-5,TRBV27,TGTGCCAACAGTTTCAACAGGGGGGCCCAAGAGACCCAGTACTTC,CANSFNRGAQETQYF
-,-,TRBJ2-2,TRBV19,TGTGCCAGTATCGTAGGTCCCGGGGAGCTGTTTTTT,CASIVGPGELFF
-,-,TRBJ2-3,TRBV3-1,TGTGCCAGCAGCCAAGAGACGGGGGTTTTCACAGATACGCAGTATTTT,CASSQETGVFTDTQYF
-,-,TRBJ1-6,TRBV12-3/TRBV12-4,TGTGCCAGCAGTCCATCGGACGTGCTGAATTCACCCCTCCACTTT,CASSPSDVLNSPLHF
-,-,TRBJ2-2,TRBV7-9,TGTGCCAGCAGCTTAGCGGGCAGGGACACCGGGGAGCTGTTTTTT,CASSLAGRDTGELFF
TRBD1,-,TRBJ1-1,TRBV19,TGTGCCAGTAGTATACACCGGGACAGGGGGCTTAACACTGAAGCTTTCTTT,CASSIHRDRGLNTEAFF
-,-,TRBJ1-3,TRBV4-3,TGCGCCAGCAGCCAAGATTTAAACCTCTCTGGAAACACCATATATTTT,CASSQDLNLSGNTIYF
TRBD1,-,TRBJ1-4,TRBV7-6,TGTACCAGCAGCCCTTACGGGACAGGGAACGAAAAACTGTTTTTT,CTSSPYGTGNEKLFF
TRBD2,-,TRBJ2-7,TRBV7-2,TGTGCCAGCAGCCTGGTGGGAGCGGGGGGTTACCGAAAGGACGAGCAGTACTTC,CASSLVGAGGYRKDEQYF
TRBD2,few,TRBJ2-5,TRBV7-8,TGTGCCAGCAGCGAGAATTTTGACGGCGGGGGAGAGACCCAGTACTTC,CASSENFDGGGETQYF
-,-,TRBJ2-1,TRBV6-2/TRBV6-3,TGTGCCAGCAGTTACAGAGTCGGGCCTAGCAATGAGCAGTTCTTC,CASSYRVGPSNEQFF
-,many,TRBJ2-7,TRBV7-6,TGTGCCAGCAGCTTCTCTACCTACGAGCAGTACTTC,CASSFSTYEQYF
-,many,TRBJ2-1,TRBV7-6,TGTGCCAGCAGCTTAGACGAGAGCAATGAGCAGTTCTTC,CASSLDESNEQFF